These T cell receptor beta chains were read from a single sample in a study of blood T cell repertoires in COVID-19. Generated by immunoSEQ multiplex PCR, the TCRdb table keeps only in-frame clones and is missing some. The sample gives some 190,000 clones, about 83% of which show up once; roughly 3.1% is in the top ten. Sequencing was carried out using PBMCs or T cells enriched from blood (not recorded which). The source of these receptors is a woman younger than 45 who had been exposed to COVID-19. CDR3s include the opening cysteine and the closing phenylalanine or tryptophan. A D gene is named only where the DNA matches it firmly. Expanded clones are given a class, and other clones once, few, many or no size at all.

d_call	v_call	clone_size	j_call	cdr3_nt	cdr3_aa
TRBD1	TRBV25-1	-	TRBJ2-5	TGTGCCAGCAGTGCAATGGGACAGGGACGAGAGACCCAGTACTTC	CASSAMGQGRETQYF
-	TRBV5-6	-	TRBJ1-2	TGTGCCAGCAGCGGCGAGGGTACAGAGGGCTATGGCTACACCTTC	CASSGEGTEGYGYTF
-	TRBV14	-	TRBJ2-2	TGTGCCAGCAGTCCTAGGTTCGGGGAGCTGTTTTTT	CASSPRFGELFF
-	TRBV18	once	TRBJ1-1	TGTGCCAGCTCACCAGAGGTGGGGAGGAACACTGAAGCTTTCTTT	CASSPEVGRNTEAFF
TRBD1	TRBV19	-	TRBJ2-2	TGTGCCAGTAGTCGGGACAGGGCCACCGGGGAGCTGTTTTTT	CASSRDRATGELFF
-	TRBV11-2	-	TRBJ2-7	TGTGCCAGCAGCTTAGAGGCAGGGATGAGCTCCTACGAGCAGTACTTC	CASSLEAGMSSYEQYF
-	TRBV11-3	-	TRBJ2-7	TGTGCCAGCAGCTGGGAGTGGGGGGACGAGCAGTACTTC	CASSWEWGDEQYF
TRBD2	TRBV29-1	once	TRBJ2-7	TGCAGCGTAGCTGGGACTAGCGGGGATGGTTACGAGCAGTACTTC	CSVAGTSGDGYEQYF
TRBD1	TRBV7-8	once	TRBJ1-6	TGTGCCAGCAGCCCGGACAGGGATTATTCACCCCTCCACTTT	CASSPDRDYSPLHF
TRBD1	TRBV24-1	-	TRBJ1-5	TGTGCCACCAGTGCACCGAGACAGGGTAGCAATCAGCCCCAGCATTTT	CATSAPRQGSNQPQHF
TRBD1	TRBV11-2	-	TRBJ2-7	TGTGCCAGCAGCTTAACGAGCGGGACAGGGGGCGGCGAGCAGTACTTC	CASSLTSGTGGGEQYF
-	TRBV12-3/TRBV12-4	-	TRBJ2-1	TGTGCCAGCAGCCATTACAATGAGCAGTTCTTC	CASSHYNEQFF
TRBD2	TRBV5-5	once	TRBJ2-1	TGTGCCAGCAGCTTGGATAGGGGCGGGGGGAGAAGCTCCTACAATGAGCAGTTCTTC	CASSLDRGGGRSSYNEQFF
-	TRBV4-3	-	TRBJ2-5	TGCGCCAGCAGCCAAGGAGGCGGGGGCGCGGGGACCCAGTACTTC	CASSQGGGGAGTQYF
-	TRBV7-8	few	TRBJ1-5	TGTGCCAGCAGCCTTCGGGCAGGGCCCAATCAGCCCCAGCATTTT	CASSLRAGPNQPQHF
TRBD1	TRBV3-1/TRBV3-2	-	TRBJ1-4	TGTGCCAGCAGCCTGACAGGGGCACCCAATGAAAAACTGTTTTTT	CASSLTGAPNEKLFF
TRBD1	TRBV7-3	-	TRBJ2-7	TGTGCCAGCAGCTTAATCGGCAGGGACGGACAGGGTTTTAGTAGGCAGTACTTC	CASSLIGRDGQGFSRQYF
TRBD1	TRBV7-8	-	TRBJ1-4	TGTGCCAGCAGCTTAGTATGGACAGGGGGATCGGAAAAACTGTTTTTT	CASSLVWTGGSEKLFF
-	TRBV6-5	-	TRBJ1-5	TGTGCCAGCAGTTTCCTAGGACTGACCAATCAGCCCCAGCATTTT	CASSFLGLTNQPQHF
-	TRBV2	-	TRBJ2-3	TGTGCCAGCGGTAGCGGCCCAGATACGCAGTATTTT	CASGSGPDTQYF
TRBD2	TRBV4-2	-	TRBJ2-3	TGTGCCAGCAGCCAGTTGGGGGGGGCAGATACGCAGTATTTT	CASSQLGGADTQYF
-	TRBV5-8	-	TRBJ1-6	TGTGCCACCGACCTACAGGGTTACAGTTCACCCCTCCACTTT	CATDLQGYSSPLHF
-	TRBV11-2	-	TRBJ1-2	TGTGCCAGCAGCTCAGGAACGGAGGACTATGGCTACACCTTC	CASSSGTEDYGYTF
TRBD1	TRBV6-5	many	TRBJ1-5	TGTGCCATCGTGACAGGGGAGTATCAGCCCCAGCATTTT	CAIVTGEYQPQHF
-	TRBV9	-	TRBJ2-4	TGTGCCAGCAGCGAGTCGGGTAAGCCGAACATTCAGTACTTC	CASSESGKPNIQYF
TRBD1	TRBV19	-	TRBJ2-1	TGTGCCAGTAGTATTGCACAGGGGAGCTCCTACAATGAGCAGTTCTTC	CASSIAQGSSYNEQFF
-	TRBV7-2	-	TRBJ2-5	TGTGCCAGCAGCTTAGACTTCCAAGAGACCCAGTACTTC	CASSLDFQETQYF
-	TRBV11-2	-	TRBJ1-2	TGTGCCAGCAGCTTAGGTCAGGGTGACTATGGCTACACCTTC	CASSLGQGDYGYTF
TRBD1	TRBV2	-	TRBJ1-2	TGTGCCAGCAGATGGACAGGGGGCGACTATGGCTACACCTTC	CASRWTGGDYGYTF
-	TRBV5-1	-	TRBJ2-7	TGCGCCTCCACAGGGAGCTCCTACGAGCAGTACTTC	CASTGSSYEQYF
-	TRBV27	-	TRBJ2-3	TGTGCCAGCAGTTCTACGCAGGGCTACACAGATACGCAGTATTTT	CASSSTQGYTDTQYF
-	TRBV20-1	-	TRBJ2-7	TGCAGTGCTGCAGGCCTCTACGAGCAGTACTTC	CSAAGLYEQYF
-	TRBV18	-	TRBJ1-2	TGTGCCAGCTCACCTTCGACAGATAACTATGGCTACACCTTC	CASSPSTDNYGYTF
TRBD1	TRBV12-5	-	TRBJ2-1	TGTGCTAGTGGTTTGGGAGACAGGGTTTACAATGAGCAGTTCTTC	CASGLGDRVYNEQFF
-	TRBV10-3	-	TRBJ1-6	TGTGCCATCAGGCAGAACTATAATTCACCCCTCCACTTT	CAIRQNYNSPLHF
-	TRBV10-2	-	TRBJ1-5	TGCGCCAGCAGTGAGTTGCGAGACTTCAGGGGCAATCAGCCCCAGCATTTT	CASSELRDFRGNQPQHF
-	TRBV2	few	TRBJ1-5	TGTGCCAGCAGTGGTCAGGGCGGCAATCAGCCCCAGCATTTT	CASSGQGGNQPQHF
TRBD2	TRBV10-3	-	TRBJ2-7	TGTGCCATCAGTGATCCCGGGAGGAGAGGATACGAGCAGTACTTC	CAISDPGRRGYEQYF
-	TRBV5-4	-	TRBJ2-2	TGTGCCAGCAGTTCTCGGGGGTCCGGGGAGCTGTTTTTT	CASSSRGSGELFF
-	TRBV4-1	-	TRBJ2-3	TGCGCCAGCAGCCAAGAAGGAGCACCGGATACGCAGTATTTT	CASSQEGAPDTQYF
-	TRBV6-2/TRBV6-3	-	TRBJ1-5	TGTGCCAGCAGTTACTCGGGGGGTCCCGGCAATCAGCCCCAGCATTTT	CASSYSGGPGNQPQHF
-	TRBV5-4	-	TRBJ2-5	TGTGCCAGCAGCTTTATGGGAGGAGAGACCCAGTACTTC	CASSFMGGETQYF
-	TRBV5-1	-	TRBJ1-1	TGCGCCAGCAGCGTACCCCCAGGGAACACTGAAGCTTTCTTT	CASSVPPGNTEAFF
-	TRBV19	-	TRBJ1-1	TGTGCCAGTTGGAGAGAAAAGAACACTGAAGCTTTCTTT	CASWREKNTEAFF
-	TRBV18	-	TRBJ1-1	TGTGCCAGCTCACCTAGCGAGGGCCCAGCTTTCTTT	CASSPSEGPAFF
TRBD1	TRBV6-5	once	TRBJ1-2	TGTGCCAGCACCTTACCGGGACAGAACTATGGCTACACCTTC	CASTLPGQNYGYTF
-	TRBV5-6	few	TRBJ2-2	TGTGCCAGCAGCTTGGGGACAGAGAACACCGGGGAGCTGTTTTTT	CASSLGTENTGELFF
TRBD1	TRBV7-2	once	TRBJ1-1	TGTGCCAGCAGCTTAGGAGGGGGCCCCGAAGCTTTCTTT	CASSLGGGPEAFF
-	TRBV7-6	-	TRBJ2-5	TGTGCCAGCAGCTTAGATCCGGGTCGGCAAGAGACCCAGTACTTC	CASSLDPGRQETQYF
-	TRBV6-5	-	TRBJ2-7	TGTGCCAGCACTAAACGGGGGTACTCCTACGAGCAGTACTTC	CASTKRGYSYEQYF
TRBD1	TRBV6-5	-	TRBJ1-6	TGTGCCAGCAGCCGGACAGGCATGGGATCACCCCTCCACTTT	CASSRTGMGSPLHF
-	TRBV7-2	-	TRBJ2-1	TGTGCCAGCAGCGCCCACCGACTAGACAATGAGCAGTTCTTC	CASSAHRLDNEQFF
TRBD1	TRBV2	-	TRBJ1-1	TGTGCCAGCAGTATAGGACAGGGGGGGACTGAAGCTTTCTTT	CASSIGQGGTEAFF
-	TRBV6-2/TRBV6-3	-	TRBJ2-7	TGTGCCAGCAGCAGCTACTCCTCCTACGAGCAGTACTTC	CASSSYSSYEQYF